This T cell receptor beta chain came from a study of cytomegalovirus exposure and HLA in healthy donors. Across the whole study: In an earlier analysis, almost 120 million unique TCR beta sequences were found from approximately 190 million T cells. Overall study results and limits: Sequencing likely caused a cluster of highly shared sequence variants. Across donors, most TCRs were seen rarely, yet some public ones were widespread.

Trimming pared 3 bases from V and 0 bases from J, leaving 10 bases between. This CDR3 is 16 amino acids long. Looked up from germline, CDR1 is SGHNT and CDR2 is YYREEE (reference sequence). This clone occurred once. Its matching antigen is unknown. PCR primers comprised 60 Vbeta and 13 Jbeta primers. Assay used: immunoSEQ multiplex PCR; TCRdb lists only in-frame clones, some missing. Seen here are around 84,000 clones, around 73% observed once, and the top ten hold more than 2.5%. Sequencing used PBMCs. The chain combines TRBV5-4 with TRBJ1-6; D not certain. This TCR was sampled from a man in his fifties or sixties in good health and CMV-seronegative. The CDR3 loop is CASSYYLSSYNSPLHF. CDR3 nucleotides: TGTGCCAGCAGCTACTATTTGAGCTCCTATAATTCACCCCTCCACTTT.